This entry features one T cell receptor (beta chain) sequence. Its antigen remains unidentified. The sample belongs to a study of regulatory dendritic cells for organ transplantation. The study, taken as a whole, reports: Of resting T cell subsets, memory CD8+ had the most alloreactive clonotypes. Memory CD8+ clonal expansion seemed more limited with regulatory than mature dendritic cells. Naive CD4+ and CD8+ repertoires were highly diverse; memory CD8+ was most oligoclonal.

The germline V gene has CDR1 SNHLY and CDR2 FYNNEI. Trimming removed 8 bases from V and 1 base from J, with 17 bases in between. The CDR3 is made up of 16 amino acids. The data were produced by immunoSEQ multiplex PCR, yet TCRdb's version contains in-frame clones alone and is incomplete. The table includes some 28,000 clones, roughly 80% detected once. FACS sorted CD4+ or CD8+ T cells into CD45RA+ naive and CD45RO+ memory. The J gene is TRBJ2-2, the V gene TRBV2; possible D gene TRBD2, 7 bases. The source of this sequence is a human donor in good health. Specimen: naive CD4+ T cells from blood. As for subset: CD45RA+ naive T cells. CDR3 sequence reads: CASPWGGARNTGELFF. CDR3 sequence (DNA): TGTGCCAGCCCCTGGGGGGGGGCGAGGAACACCGGGGAGCTGTTTTTT.